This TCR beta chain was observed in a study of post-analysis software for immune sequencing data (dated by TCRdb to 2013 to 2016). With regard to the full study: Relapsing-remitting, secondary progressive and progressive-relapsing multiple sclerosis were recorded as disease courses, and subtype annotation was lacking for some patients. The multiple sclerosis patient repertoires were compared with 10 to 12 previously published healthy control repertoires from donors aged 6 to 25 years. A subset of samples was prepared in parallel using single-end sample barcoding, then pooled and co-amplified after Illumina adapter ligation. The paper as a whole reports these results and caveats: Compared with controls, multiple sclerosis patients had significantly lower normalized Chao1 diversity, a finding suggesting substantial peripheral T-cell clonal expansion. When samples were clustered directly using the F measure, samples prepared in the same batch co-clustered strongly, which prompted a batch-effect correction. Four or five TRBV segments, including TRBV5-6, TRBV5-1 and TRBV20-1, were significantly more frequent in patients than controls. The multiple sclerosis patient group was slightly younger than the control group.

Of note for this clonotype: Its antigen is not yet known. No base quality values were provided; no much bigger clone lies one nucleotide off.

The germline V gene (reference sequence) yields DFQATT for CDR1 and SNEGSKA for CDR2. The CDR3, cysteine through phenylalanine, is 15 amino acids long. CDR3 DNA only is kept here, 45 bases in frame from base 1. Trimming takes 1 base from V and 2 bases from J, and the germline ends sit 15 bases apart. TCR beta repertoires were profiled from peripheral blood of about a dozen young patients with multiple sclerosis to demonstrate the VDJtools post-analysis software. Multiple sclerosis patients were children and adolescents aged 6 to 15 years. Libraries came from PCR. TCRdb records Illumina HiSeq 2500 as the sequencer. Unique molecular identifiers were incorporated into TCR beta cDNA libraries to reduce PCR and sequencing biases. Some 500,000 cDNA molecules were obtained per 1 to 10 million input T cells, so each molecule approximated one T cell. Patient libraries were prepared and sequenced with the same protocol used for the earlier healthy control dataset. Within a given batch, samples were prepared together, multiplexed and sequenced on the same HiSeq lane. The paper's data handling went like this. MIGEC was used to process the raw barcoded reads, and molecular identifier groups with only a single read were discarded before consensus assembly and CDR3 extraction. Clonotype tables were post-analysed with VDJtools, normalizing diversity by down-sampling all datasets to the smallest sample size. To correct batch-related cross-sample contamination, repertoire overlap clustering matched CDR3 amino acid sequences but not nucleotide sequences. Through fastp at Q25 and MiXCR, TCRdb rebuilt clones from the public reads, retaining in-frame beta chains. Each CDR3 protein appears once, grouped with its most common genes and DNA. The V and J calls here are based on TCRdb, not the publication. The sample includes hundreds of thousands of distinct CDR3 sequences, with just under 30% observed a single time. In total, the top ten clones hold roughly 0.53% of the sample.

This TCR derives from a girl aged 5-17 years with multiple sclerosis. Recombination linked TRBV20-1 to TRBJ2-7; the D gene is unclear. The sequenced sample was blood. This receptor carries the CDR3 CSARGHSGSAYEQYF. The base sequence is TGCAGTGCTAGAGGGCATTCCGGGTCCGCCTACGAGCAGTACTTC.